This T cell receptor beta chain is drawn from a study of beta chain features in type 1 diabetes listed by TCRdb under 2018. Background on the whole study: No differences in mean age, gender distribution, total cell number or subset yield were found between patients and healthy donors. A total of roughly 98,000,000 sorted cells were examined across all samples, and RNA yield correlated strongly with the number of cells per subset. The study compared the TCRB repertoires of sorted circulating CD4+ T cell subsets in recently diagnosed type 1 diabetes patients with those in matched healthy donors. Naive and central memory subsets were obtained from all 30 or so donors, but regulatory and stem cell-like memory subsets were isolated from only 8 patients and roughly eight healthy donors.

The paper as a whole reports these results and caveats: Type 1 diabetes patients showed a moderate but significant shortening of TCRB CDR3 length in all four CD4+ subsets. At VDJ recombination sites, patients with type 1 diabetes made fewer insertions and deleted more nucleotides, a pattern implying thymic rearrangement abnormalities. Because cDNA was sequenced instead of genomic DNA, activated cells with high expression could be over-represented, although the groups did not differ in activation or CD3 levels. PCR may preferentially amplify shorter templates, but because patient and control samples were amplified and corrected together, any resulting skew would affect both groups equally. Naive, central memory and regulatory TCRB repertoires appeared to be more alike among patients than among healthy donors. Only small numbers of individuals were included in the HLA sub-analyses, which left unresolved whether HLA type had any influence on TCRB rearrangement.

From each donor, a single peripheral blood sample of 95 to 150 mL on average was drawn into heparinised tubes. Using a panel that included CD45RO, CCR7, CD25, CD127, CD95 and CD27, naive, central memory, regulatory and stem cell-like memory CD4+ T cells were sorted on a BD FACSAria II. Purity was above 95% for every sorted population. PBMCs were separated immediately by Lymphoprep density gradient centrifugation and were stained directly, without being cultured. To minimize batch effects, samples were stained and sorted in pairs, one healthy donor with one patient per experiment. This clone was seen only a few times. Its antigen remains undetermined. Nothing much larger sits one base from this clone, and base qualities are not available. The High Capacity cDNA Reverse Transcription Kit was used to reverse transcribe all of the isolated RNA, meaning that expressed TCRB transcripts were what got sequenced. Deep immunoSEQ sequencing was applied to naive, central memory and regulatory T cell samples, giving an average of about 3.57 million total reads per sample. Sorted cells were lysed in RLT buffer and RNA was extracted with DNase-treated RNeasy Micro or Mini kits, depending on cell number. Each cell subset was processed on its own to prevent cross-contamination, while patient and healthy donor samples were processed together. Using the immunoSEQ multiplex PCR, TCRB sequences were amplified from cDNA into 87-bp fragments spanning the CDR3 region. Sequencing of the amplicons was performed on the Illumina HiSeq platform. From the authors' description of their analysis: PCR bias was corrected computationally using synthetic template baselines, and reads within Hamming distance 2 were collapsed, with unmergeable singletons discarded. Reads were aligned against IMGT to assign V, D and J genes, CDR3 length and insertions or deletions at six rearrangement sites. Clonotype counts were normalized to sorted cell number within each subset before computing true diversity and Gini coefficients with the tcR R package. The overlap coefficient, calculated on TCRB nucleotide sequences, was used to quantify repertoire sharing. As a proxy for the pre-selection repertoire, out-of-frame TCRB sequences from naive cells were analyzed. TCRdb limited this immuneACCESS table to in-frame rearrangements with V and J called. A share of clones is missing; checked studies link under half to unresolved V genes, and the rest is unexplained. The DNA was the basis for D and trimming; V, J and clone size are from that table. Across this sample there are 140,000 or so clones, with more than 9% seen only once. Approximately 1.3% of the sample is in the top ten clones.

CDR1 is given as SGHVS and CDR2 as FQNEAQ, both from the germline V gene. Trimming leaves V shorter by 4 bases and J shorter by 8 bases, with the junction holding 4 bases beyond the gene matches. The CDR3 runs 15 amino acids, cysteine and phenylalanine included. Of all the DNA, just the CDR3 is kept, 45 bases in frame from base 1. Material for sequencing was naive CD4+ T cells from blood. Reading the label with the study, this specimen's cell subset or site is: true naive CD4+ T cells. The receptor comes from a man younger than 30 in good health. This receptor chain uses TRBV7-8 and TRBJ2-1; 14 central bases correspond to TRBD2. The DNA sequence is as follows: TGTGCCAGCAGCTGGGGACTAGCGGGGGTTGATGAGCAGTTCTTC. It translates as CASSWGLAGVDEQFF.